Listed below are T cell receptor beta chains from one sample, sequenced in a study of T cell changes during pregnancy in multiple sclerosis. Assay used: immunoSEQ multiplex PCR; TCRdb lists only in-frame clones, some missing. The sample lists around 77,000 clones, more than 90% occurring once. The sequences come from peripheral blood, collected in the third trimester of pregnancy. These receptors were taken from a female donor with multiple sclerosis, enrolled in a pregnancy study. CDR3s include the opening cysteine and the closing phenylalanine or tryptophan. Each record gives: CDR3 length, D gene, V gene, J gene, clone size, CDR3 DNA, CDR3 protein. A D gene is named only where the DNA matches it firmly. The size field is filled for only some rows; it gives once, few, many or a size class.

>17|.|TRBV7-2|TRBJ1-2|.
TGTGCCAGCAGCTTACGGGAGAGCCCGAGAGGGCTATTTGGCTACACCTTC
CASSLRESPRGLFGYTF
>15|.|TRBV11-2|TRBJ1-1|.
TGTGCCAGCAGCCCCGCGGGCGCCATGAACACTGAAGCTTTCTTT
CASSPAGAMNTEAFF
>15|.|TRBV19|TRBJ2-7|.
TGTGCCAGTAGTGCGTATCTCGGGGGGCCCTACGAGCAGTACTTC
CASSAYLGGPYEQYF
>14|.|TRBV19|TRBJ1-1|.
TGTGCCAGTAGTATAGATGGCAGGGCCGCTGAAGCTTTCTTT
CASSIDGRAAEAFF
>11|TRBD1|TRBV20-1|TRBJ1-2|once
TGCAGTGCTAGCTACAGGGGCGGCTACACCTTC
CSASYRGGYTF
>14|TRBD1|TRBV16|TRBJ1-1|.
TGTGCCAGCAGCTGGCAGGGGGCGAACACTGAAGCTTTCTTT
CASSWQGANTEAFF
>15|.|TRBV25-1|TRBJ1-2|.
TGTGCCAGCAGTGCAGGGGCAGGGTCTAACTATGGCTACACCTTC
CASSAGAGSNYGYTF
>15|TRBD1|TRBV10-3|TRBJ1-2|.
TGTGCCATCAGCCCGATTTCCCGGGACAGCTATGGCTACACCTTC
CAISPISRDSYGYTF
>15|TRBD1|TRBV6-5|TRBJ1-3|.
TGTGCCAGCAGTCCTCGGTCGGGACAGGGGAACACCATATATTTT
CASSPRSGQGNTIYF
>16|.|TRBV9|TRBJ2-1|.
TGTGCCAGCAGCGTAGGGGCGGGAAACTCCTACAATGAGCAGTTCTTC
CASSVGAGNSYNEQFF
>14|TRBD2|TRBV5-4|TRBJ2-3|once
TGTGCCAGCAGCCATAGCGGGAGGACAGATACGCAGTATTTT
CASSHSGRTDTQYF
>15|TRBD2|TRBV7-7|TRBJ2-1|.
TGTGCCAGCAGCTCCTCGACTAGCGGGATGGCTGAGCAGTTCTTC
CASSSSTSGMAEQFF
>18|TRBD2|TRBV5-1|TRBJ2-1|.
TGCGCCAGCAGCTTGGCCGATAGCGGGGGAAGCTCCTACAATGAGCAGTTCTTC
CASSLADSGGSSYNEQFF
>17|.|TRBV7-2|TRBJ1-5|once
TGTGCCAGCAGCTTAGAGGCCAGGGAATACGGCAATCAGCCCCAGCATTTT
CASSLEAREYGNQPQHF
>15|.|TRBV6-1|TRBJ1-2|.
TGTGCCAGCAGTGAAGTGCCAGGGCCGAACTATGGCTACACCTTC
CASSEVPGPNYGYTF
>17|TRBD2|TRBV7-2|TRBJ2-7|.
TGTGCCAGCAGCAAAACCCGACTAGCGGGAGATAAGCCCGAGCAGTACTTC
CASSKTRLAGDKPEQYF